This T cell receptor beta chain originates from a study of CXCR3-negative and CXCR3-positive naive CD8 T cells. Findings and caveats of the study: Surface CD5 looked about the same in the naive subsets, so the authors worked out TCR strength from TRB CDR3 properties. For naive cells, CXCR3-negative and CXCR3-positive subsets had similar TRBV-TRBJ usage; for memory cells, usage differed.

CD45RO-CCR7+CD27+CD95- was the phenotype of naive CD8+ T cells. The TRB libraries of cDNA were built by UMI-labeled 5' RACE. Using the 5' RACE reads, TCRdb records one entry per CDR3 protein without DNA. The sample shows 75,000 to 95,000 distinct CDR3 sequences, and approximately 1.1% sits with its ten largest clones. Concerning this clonotype itself: Its antigen is undetermined.

In germline, CDR1 is KGHSH, CDR2 LQKENI. This CDR3 has 12 amino acids. Sequencing input: naive CXCR3- CD8+ T cells from blood. Regarding subset: CD45RO-CCR7+CD27+CD95- naive CD8+ T cells lacking CXCR3 (TNR3-). This chain links TRBV18 with TRBJ1-1; TCRdb gives TRBD1 as the D gene, but with no DNA this cannot be confirmed. The clonotype was recovered from a human donor in good health. Some clones in this sample may be carry-over from other donors' samples. The CDR3 spells CASSPWGTEAFF.